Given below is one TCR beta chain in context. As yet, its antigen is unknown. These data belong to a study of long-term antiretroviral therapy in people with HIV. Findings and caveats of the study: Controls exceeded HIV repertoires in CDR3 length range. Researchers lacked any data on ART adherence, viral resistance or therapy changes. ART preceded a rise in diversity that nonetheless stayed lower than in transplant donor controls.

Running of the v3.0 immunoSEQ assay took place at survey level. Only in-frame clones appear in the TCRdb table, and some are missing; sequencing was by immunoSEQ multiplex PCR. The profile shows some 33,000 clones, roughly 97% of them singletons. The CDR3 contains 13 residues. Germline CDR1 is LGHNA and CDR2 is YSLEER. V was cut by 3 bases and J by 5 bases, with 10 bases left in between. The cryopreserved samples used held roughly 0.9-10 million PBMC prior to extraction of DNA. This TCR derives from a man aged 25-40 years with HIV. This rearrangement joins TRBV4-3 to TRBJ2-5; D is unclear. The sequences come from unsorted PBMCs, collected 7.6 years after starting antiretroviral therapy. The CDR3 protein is CASSQEPSETQYF. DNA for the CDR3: TGCGCCAGCAGCCAGGAGCCGAGTGAGACCCAGTACTTC.